One sample yielded the 9 T cell receptor beta chains listed below, sequenced in a study of T cells in Graves' hyperthyroidism and ophthalmopathy. The CDR3 regions of TCR beta were amplified from RNA transcripts. An initial round of RT-PCR targeting the TCR CDR3 relied on the HTBI primer set. TCRdb independently ran MiXCR on the multiplex PCR reads; one entry per CDR3 protein. The table records 450,000 to 650,000 distinct CDR3 sequences, 14% of them present only once. Sample: blood. Receptors were obtained from a woman between 18 and 29 years old with Graves' ophthalmopathy.

This clonotype has ten or more counts. The chain combines TRBV7-9 with TRBJ2-4, with 7 bases that match TRBD2. This CDR3 region has 17 residues. CDR1 SEHNR and CDR2 FQNEAQ come from the germline V gene (reference sequence). Trimming took 1 base from V and 8 from J; bases not matched to a gene: 14. The DNA for the CDR3 is TGTGCCAGCAGCTTAGAAGCCGGCCTCCCCCGGGGGGACATTCAGTACTTC. As protein: CASSLEAGLPRGDIQYF.

The chain carries TRBV20-1 and TRBJ2-7; 11 nucleotides match TRBD2. Germline CDR1 and CDR2: DFQATT and SNEGSKA (reference sequence). The CDR3 is made up of 18 amino acids. J gave up 3 bases and V 1 base, and 14 bases lay outside the gene matches. The DNA for the CDR3 is TGCAGTGCTAGAGGTCTAGCGGGAGCGGGACTAGCGGACTACGAGCAGTACTTC. Residues: CSARGLAGAGLADYEQYF.

There are a few counts of this clonotype. The chain links TRBV20-1 to TRBJ2-1; D is uncertain. Trimming took 2 bases from V and 6 from J, leaving 5 bases between them. Germline lookup yields CDR1 DFQATT and CDR2 SNEGSKA (reference sequence). This CDR3 has 11 amino acids. The CDR3 spells CSARISNEQFF. The CDR3 nucleotides read TGCAGTGCTAGAATTAGCAATGAGCAGTTCTTC.

This clonotype was recorded at least ten times. The rearrangement links TRBV7-9 to TRBJ2-3; 9 bases are shared with TRBD1. The germline V gene has CDR1 SEHNR and CDR2 FQNEAQ (reference sequence). V trimming: 1 base; J trimming: 2 bases; junction bases outside the gene matches: 10. CDR3 length equals 18 residues. The CDR3, as DNA: TGTGCCAGCAGCTTAGAACGGCGCCGGACAGGGGACACAGATACGCAGTATTTT. Encoded protein: CASSLERRRTGDTDTQYF. Drawing the rest from reference TRBV7-9 and TRBJ2-3, the complete variable domain is DTGVSQNPRHKITKRGQNVTFRCDPISEHNRLYWYRQTLGQGPEFLTYFQNEAQLEKSRLLSDRFSAERPKGSFSTLEIQRTEQGDSAMYLCASSLERRRTGDTDTQYFGPGTRLTVL.

The chain is built from TRBV10-3 and TRBJ2-1, with no clear D. The CDR3 contains 15 residues. Looked up from germline, CDR1 is ENHRY and CDR2 is SYGVKD. The V gene lost 6 bases and the J gene lost 2 bases, with 14 bases spanning the gap. CDR3 sequence: CAIRLDLYTYNEQFF. CDR3 coding DNA: TGTGCCATCAGGCTAGACCTGTACACCTACAATGAGCAGTTCTTC.

The gene calls are TRBV6-2 or TRBV6-3 and TRBJ2-1; D gene unclear. Matching the DNA end better, TRBJ2-7 makes the J call doubtful. CDR3 length: 12 residues. CDR1 MNHEY and CDR2 SVGEGT come from the germline V gene. CDR3 in amino acids: CASSYLSNEQYF. The DNA for the CDR3 is TGTGCCAGCAGTTACCTTTCCAATGAGCAGTACTTC.

This clonotype was seen only a few times. This sequence joins TRBV29-1 and TRBJ2-7; a possible D gene is TRBD2 (5 bases). Germline CDR1 and CDR2: SQVTM and ANQGSEA. V shed 2 bases and J shed 3 bases, with 8 bases lying between them. This CDR3 is 12 amino acids long. CDR3 sequence: CSVELRDYEQYF. In DNA, the CDR3 is TGCAGCGTTGAACTGAGGGACTACGAGCAGTACTTC.

This clonotype was found many times. The chain links TRBV28 to TRBJ2-2; D gene unclear. Trimming pared 1 base from V and 3 bases from J, leaving 9 bases between. Per the germline V gene, CDR1 is MDHEN and CDR2 is SYDVKM. The CDR3 sequence is 15 residues long. The CDR3 spells CASSLLAQDTGELFF. The CDR3 DNA is TGTGCCAGCAGTTTATTAGCACAAGACACCGGGGAGCTGTTTTTT. The full variable domain, with the rest looked up from reference TRBV28 and TRBJ2-2, is DVKVTQSSRYLVKRTGEKVFLECVQDMDHENMFWYRQDPGLGLRLIYFSYDVKMKEKGDIPEGYSVSREKKERFSLILESASTNQTSMYLCASSLLAQDTGELFFGEGSRLTVL.

This clonotype was seen repeatedly, ten times or more. This chain connects TRBV5-5 to TRBJ2-1; D is undetermined. The CDR3 consists of 15 residues. Germline V gene lookup returns CDR1 SGHKS and CDR2 YYEKEE (reference sequence). Trimming shortened V by 1 base and J by 4 bases, and 12 bases separated the two germline ends. CDR3 sequence reads: CASSLSRRPYNEQFF. The CDR3 region has the DNA TGTGCCAGCAGCTTGTCCCGACGGCCTTACAATGAGCAGTTCTTC.